The source of this T cell receptor (beta chain) is a study of cytomegalovirus exposure and HLA in healthy donors. The CDR3 loop spans 11 amino acids. The junction had 7 bases not matched to a gene; V was cut back by 8 bases and J by 11 bases. The germline V gene has CDR1 MGHDK and CDR2 SYGVNS. Overall study results and limits: Later analysis associated a missense DCLRE1C variant with TCR beta V- and J-gene trimming. Researchers reported that a few CMV-associated chains were confirmed in vitro as CMV antigen-specific.

Of note for this clone: Its target is not known.

PCR amplification relied on 60 Vbeta primers (plus 13 Jbeta primers). Assay: immunoSEQ multiplex PCR; the TCRdb copy retains only in-frame clones and omits some. The table includes roughly 150,000 clones, approximately 71% detected once. The material sequenced was PBMCs. The V and J genes are TRBV25-1 and TRBJ2-3; TRBD1 aligns across 7 bases. The source of this sequence is a young man in good health and CMV-seropositive. The CDR3 sequence: CASHDRVGQYF. For the CDR3, the DNA is TGTGCCAGCCACGACAGGGTGGGGCAGTATTTT.